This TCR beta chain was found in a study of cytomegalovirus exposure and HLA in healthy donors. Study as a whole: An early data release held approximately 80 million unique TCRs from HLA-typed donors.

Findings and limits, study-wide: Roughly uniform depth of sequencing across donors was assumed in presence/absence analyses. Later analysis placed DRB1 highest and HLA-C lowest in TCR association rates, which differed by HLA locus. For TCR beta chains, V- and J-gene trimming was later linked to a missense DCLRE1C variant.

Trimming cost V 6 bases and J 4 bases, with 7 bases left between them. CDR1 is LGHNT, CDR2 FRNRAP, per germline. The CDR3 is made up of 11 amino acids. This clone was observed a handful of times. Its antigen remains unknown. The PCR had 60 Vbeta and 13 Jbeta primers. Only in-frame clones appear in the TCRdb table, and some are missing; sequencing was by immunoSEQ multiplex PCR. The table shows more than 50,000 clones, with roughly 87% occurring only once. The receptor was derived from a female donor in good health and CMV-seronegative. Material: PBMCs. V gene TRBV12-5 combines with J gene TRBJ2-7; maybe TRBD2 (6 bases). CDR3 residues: CASGGRYEQYF. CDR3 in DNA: TGTGCTAGTGGGGGGAGGTACGAGCAGTACTTC.